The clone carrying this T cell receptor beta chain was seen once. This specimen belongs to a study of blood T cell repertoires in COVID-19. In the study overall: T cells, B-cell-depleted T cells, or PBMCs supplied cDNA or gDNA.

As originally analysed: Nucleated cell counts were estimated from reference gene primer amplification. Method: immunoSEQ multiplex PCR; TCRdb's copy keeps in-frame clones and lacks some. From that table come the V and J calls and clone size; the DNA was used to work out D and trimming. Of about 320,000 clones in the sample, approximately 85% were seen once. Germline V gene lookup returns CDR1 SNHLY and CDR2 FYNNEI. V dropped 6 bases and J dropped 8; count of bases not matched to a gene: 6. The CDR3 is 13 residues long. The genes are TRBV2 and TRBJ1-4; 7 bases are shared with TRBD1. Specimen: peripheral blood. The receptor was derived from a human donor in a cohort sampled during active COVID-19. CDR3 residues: CASRGQNEEKLFF. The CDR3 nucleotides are TGTGCCAGCAGGGGACAGAATGAAGAAAAACTGTTTTTT.